The 5 T cell receptor beta chains reported below all come from one sample, sequenced in a study of T cells in Graves' hyperthyroidism and ophthalmopathy. Amplification targeted TCR beta CDR3 regions from RNA transcripts. The HTBI primer set drove a first-round RT-PCR of the TCR CDR3. TCRdb passed the multiplex PCR reads through MiXCR, listing each CDR3 protein once. In the table there are about 600,000 distinct CDR3 sequences, 11% to 15% of which are singletons. Sequenced material: blood. All receptors derive from a woman aged 18-29 years with Graves' ophthalmopathy.

There are many counts of this clonotype. J is TRBJ1-5 and V is TRBV9; no definite D call. The germline V gene encodes CDR1 SGDLS and CDR2 YYNGEE. The V end was cut by 2 bases, the J end by 6 bases, with 9 bases between. The CDR3 spans 13 residues. The CDR3 loop reads CASSVSALQPQHF. The CDR3, as DNA: TGTGCCAGCAGCGTGTCAGCCCTTCAGCCCCAGCATTTT.

This clonotype has a count of ten or more. The chain combines TRBV2 with TRBJ1-5, with D tentatively TRBD1 (5 bases). The V end lost 2 bases, the J end lost 4 bases, and 9 bases lay between the germline ends. The CDR3 runs 14 residues. CDR1 and CDR2 from the germline V gene are SNHLY and FYNNEI. CDR3 sequence reads: CASSETRGNQPQHF. The CDR3 DNA sequence: TGTGCCAGCAGTGAAACTAGGGGAAATCAGCCCCAGCATTTT.

This chain links TRBV5-6 with TRBJ2-2; 12 nucleotides line up with TRBD2. The CDR3 is 14 residues long. J was trimmed by 10 bases and V by 4 bases; bases with no gene match: 5. Germline lookup yields CDR1 SGHDT and CDR2 YYEEEE. The CDR3, as DNA: TGTGCCAGCAGCCTAGCGGGAGGGCTTGCGGAGCTGTTTTTT. Its translation is CASSLAGGLAELFF.

This clonotype appeared a few times. This chain uses TRBV9 with TRBJ2-7, with TRBD2 matching over 9 bases. The junction had 6 bases not matched to a gene; V was cut back by 3 bases and J by 5 bases. The CDR3 extends over 14 amino acids. The germline V gene encodes CDR1 SGDLS and CDR2 YYNGEE. The CDR3 here is CASSGREGHNEQYF. In DNA form, the CDR3 reads TGTGCCAGCAGCGGGCGGGAGGGCCACAACGAGCAGTACTTC.

This clonotype has a count of ten or more. The V gene is TRBV20-1, the J gene TRBJ2-1, with 12 bases that match TRBD1. This CDR3 comprises 15 residues. Germline loops: CDR1 DFQATT, CDR2 SNEGSKA (reference sequence). The V and J ends lost 2 bases and 6 bases, in that order; junction bases with no gene match: 5. For the CDR3, the DNA is TGCAGTGCTAGACTTGGGGACAGGGGGCTCAATGAGCAGTTCTTC. Protein: CSARLGDRGLNEQFF.